This TCR beta chain is drawn from a study of T cells in tumors after PD-1 blockade (dated by TCRdb to about 2019). Background on the whole study: Exclusion criteria were prior checkpoint blockade, use of systemic immunosuppressants, or recent radiotherapy or other anti-cancer therapy within 4 weeks. RECIST version 1.1 was used to evaluate clinical response. Paired single-cell RNA and TCR sequencing was done in the study on site-matched tumors from patients with BCC or SCC, both before and after anti-PD-1 therapy. Peripheral blood samples averaged approximately 110,000 TCR templates (range about 21,000-260,000) and 36,536 unique clonotypes. To compare blood and tumor clonotypes, bulk TCR sequencing was performed on under 12 peripheral blood samples from roughly 5 patients. A subset of patients also received ongoing daily vismodegib 150 mg during anti-PD-1 treatment. Treatment consisted of either cemiplimab 350 mg every 2 weeks or pembrolizumab 200 mg every 3 weeks.

Details on this clone: Its antigen specificity is not known. No base quality information exists; no much larger clone differs at one position.

The immunoSEQ platform was used for deep TCRbeta sequencing. For the original study's pipeline: For further analysis, only productive rearrangements were exported from the immunoSEQ Analyzer. T cell phenotypes were assigned to bulk TCRbeta clonotypes by matching the clonotypes to single-cell RNA+TCR-seq clones that had the same TCRbeta sequence. Tumor enrichment of a clone was calculated by dividing the clone's tumor frequency by the clone's PBMC frequency, both taken from bulk TCR sequencing. GLIPH was used to sort TCRs into specificity groups, which are clusters of distinct TCRs that likely recognize common antigens through shared CDR3 motifs. TCRdb took over this immuneACCESS table, retaining in-frame rearrangements with V and J assigned. Such tables are incomplete; in checked studies, under half of the missing clones stem from an unresolved V gene, and the remainder is unexplained. The DNA gave D and trimming, while V, J and clone size come from that table. This sample is represented by 30,000 to 40,000 clones; about three quarters of them were singletons. The ten top clones hold 38% of the sample.

Reading the germline V gene gives CDR1 MNHEY and CDR2 SVGAGI. Counted from cysteine to phenylalanine, this CDR3 has 13 amino acids. Just the 39-base CDR3 DNA is kept, in frame starting at base 1. The junction shows trimming of 6 bases on V and 2 bases on J, plus 11 bases between the germline ends. Read against the paper, the sample's time point label means: before anti-PD-1 therapy. For bulk TCRbeta sequencing, genomic DNA was extracted from tumor biopsies or peripheral blood, and input amounts ranged from about 600 ng to 6,004 ng. All patients had histologically proven advanced or metastatic basal or squamous cell carcinoma and were poor candidates for surgical resection. Of the ten or so patients making up the basal cell carcinoma cohort, several underwent bulk tumor TCR sequencing. Broader findings and caveats from the paper: The source of novel T cell clones was not identified, and lymphoid organs or rare unexpanded clones within the tumor or the tumor periphery could be included among the possible sources. Around 41% of tumor TCR clonotypes were found in blood, and some novel exhausted tumor clones appeared in pre-treatment blood, suggesting peripheral recruitment.

The V gene is TRBV6-5 and the J gene is TRBJ2-7; tentative D gene TRBD1, with 6 bases matching. This specimen was PBMCs, taken before anti-PD-1 treatment. This clonotype originated in a human donor with basal cell carcinoma. The DNA sequence is as follows: TGTGCCAGCAGGCCACAGGGTACCTACGAGCAGTACTTC. It specifies CASRPQGTYEQYF.